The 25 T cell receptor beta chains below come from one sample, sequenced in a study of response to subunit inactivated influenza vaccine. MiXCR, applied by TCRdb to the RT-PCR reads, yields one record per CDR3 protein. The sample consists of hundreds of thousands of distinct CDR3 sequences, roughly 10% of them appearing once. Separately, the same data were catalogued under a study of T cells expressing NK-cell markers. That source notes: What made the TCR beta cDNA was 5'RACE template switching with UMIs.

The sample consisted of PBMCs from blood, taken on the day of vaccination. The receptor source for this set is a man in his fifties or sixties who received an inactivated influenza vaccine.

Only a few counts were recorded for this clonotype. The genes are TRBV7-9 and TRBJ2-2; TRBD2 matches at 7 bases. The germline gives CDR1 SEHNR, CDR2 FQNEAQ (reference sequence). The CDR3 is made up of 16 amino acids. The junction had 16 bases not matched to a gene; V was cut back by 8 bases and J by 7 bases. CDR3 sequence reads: CASPQAGLAVGGELFF. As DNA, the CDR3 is TGTGCCAGCCCACAAGCAGGGCTAGCGGTGGGCGGGGAGCTGTTTTTT. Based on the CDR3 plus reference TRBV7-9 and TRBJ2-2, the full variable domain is DTGVSQNPRHKITKRGQNVTFRCDPISEHNRLYWYRQTLGQGPEFLTYFQNEAQLEKSRLLSDRFSAERPKGSFSTLEIQRTEQGDSAMYLCASPQAGLAVGGELFFGEGSRLTVL.

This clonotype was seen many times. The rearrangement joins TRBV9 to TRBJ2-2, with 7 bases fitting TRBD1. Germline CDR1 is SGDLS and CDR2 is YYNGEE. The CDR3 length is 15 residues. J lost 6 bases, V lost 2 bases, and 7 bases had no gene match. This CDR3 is CASSVTGQLAGELFF. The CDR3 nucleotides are TGTGCCAGCAGCGTTACGGGACAGCTAGCCGGGGAGCTGTTTTTT.

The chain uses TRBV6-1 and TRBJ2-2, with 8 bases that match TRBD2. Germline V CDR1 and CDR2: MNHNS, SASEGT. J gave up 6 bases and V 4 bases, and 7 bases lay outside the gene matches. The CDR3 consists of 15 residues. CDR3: CASSGMGLDPGELFF. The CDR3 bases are TGTGCCAGCAGTGGAATGGGACTAGATCCCGGGGAGCTGTTTTTT.

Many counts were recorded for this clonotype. DNA for the CDR3: TGTGCCAGCTCACCGAGACAGGGACTTGGCTACACCTTC. As protein: CASSPRQGLGYTF. This sequence joins TRBV18 and TRBJ1-2; 7 bases match TRBD1. The germline V gene has CDR1 KGHSH and CDR2 LQKENI. The J segment lost 7 bases and the V segment lost 3 bases, leaving 5 bases of the junction unmatched. This CDR3 has 13 residues.

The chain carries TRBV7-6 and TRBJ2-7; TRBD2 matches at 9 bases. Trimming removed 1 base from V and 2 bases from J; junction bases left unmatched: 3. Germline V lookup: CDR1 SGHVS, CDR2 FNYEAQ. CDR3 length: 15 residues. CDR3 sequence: CASSLEAGGTYEQYF. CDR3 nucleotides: TGTGCCAGCAGCTTAGAAGCGGGGGGAACCTACGAGCAGTACTTC.

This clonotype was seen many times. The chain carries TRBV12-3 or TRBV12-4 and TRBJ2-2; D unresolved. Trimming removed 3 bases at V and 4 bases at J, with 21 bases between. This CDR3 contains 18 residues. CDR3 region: CASSFKGPGPRLTGELFF. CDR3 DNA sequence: TGTGCCAGCAGTTTTAAAGGGCCGGGCCCACGACTCACCGGGGAGCTGTTTTTT.

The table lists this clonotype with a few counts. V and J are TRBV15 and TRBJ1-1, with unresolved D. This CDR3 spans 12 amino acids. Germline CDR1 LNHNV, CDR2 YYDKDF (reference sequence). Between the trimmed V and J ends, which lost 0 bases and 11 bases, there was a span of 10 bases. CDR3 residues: CATSRDGAEAFF. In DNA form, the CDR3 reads TGTGCCACCAGCAGAGATGGAGCGGAGGCTTTCTTT.

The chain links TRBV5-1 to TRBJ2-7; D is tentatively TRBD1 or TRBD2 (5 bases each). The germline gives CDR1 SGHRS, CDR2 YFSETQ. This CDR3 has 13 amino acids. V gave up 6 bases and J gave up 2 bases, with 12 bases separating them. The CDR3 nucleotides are TGCGCCAGCAACCGGGTGGGGGCCTACGAGCAGTACTTC. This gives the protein CASNRVGAYEQYF.

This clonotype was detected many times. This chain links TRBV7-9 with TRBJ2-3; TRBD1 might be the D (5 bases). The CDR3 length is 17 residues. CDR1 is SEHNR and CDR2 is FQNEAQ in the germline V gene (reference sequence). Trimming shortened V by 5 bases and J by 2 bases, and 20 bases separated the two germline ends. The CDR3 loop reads CASSAHRTAKTTDTQYF. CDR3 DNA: TGTGCCAGCAGCGCCCACAGGACCGCTAAAACCACAGATACGCAGTATTTT.

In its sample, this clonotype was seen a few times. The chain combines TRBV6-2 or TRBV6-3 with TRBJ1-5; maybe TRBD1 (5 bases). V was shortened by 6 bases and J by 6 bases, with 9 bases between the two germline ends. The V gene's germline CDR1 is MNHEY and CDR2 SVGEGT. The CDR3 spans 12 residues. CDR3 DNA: TGTGCCAGCAGATCAGGGATTCAGCCCCAGCATTTT. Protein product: CASRSGIQPQHF.

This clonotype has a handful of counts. The CDR3 region has the DNA TGTGCCAGCAGTCCCCGACAGGGAACACCGAACACCGGGGAGCTGTTTTTT. This sequence encodes CASSPRQGTPNTGELFF. The chain carries TRBV27 and TRBJ2-2, with TRBD1 matching over 7 bases. Germline CDR1 is MNHEY and CDR2 is SMNVEV (reference sequence). The CDR3 contains 17 residues. The trim removed 5 bases at V and 0 bases at J, leaving 9 bases unmatched.

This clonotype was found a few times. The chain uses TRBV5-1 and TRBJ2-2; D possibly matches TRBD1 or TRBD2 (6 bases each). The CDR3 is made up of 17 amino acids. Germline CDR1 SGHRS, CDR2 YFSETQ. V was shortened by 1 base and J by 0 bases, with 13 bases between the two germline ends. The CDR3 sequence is CASSLMSGAANTGELFF. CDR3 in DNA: TGCGCCAGCAGCTTGATGTCGGGGGCCGCGAACACCGGGGAGCTGTTTTTT.

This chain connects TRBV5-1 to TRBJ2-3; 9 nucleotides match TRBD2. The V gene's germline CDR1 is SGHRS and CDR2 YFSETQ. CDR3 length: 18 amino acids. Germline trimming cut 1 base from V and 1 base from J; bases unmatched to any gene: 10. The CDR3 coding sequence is TGCGCCAGCAGCTTGCGGCCTAGCGGGGCCCATGGCACAGATACGCAGTATTTT. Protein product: CASSLRPSGAHGTDTQYF.

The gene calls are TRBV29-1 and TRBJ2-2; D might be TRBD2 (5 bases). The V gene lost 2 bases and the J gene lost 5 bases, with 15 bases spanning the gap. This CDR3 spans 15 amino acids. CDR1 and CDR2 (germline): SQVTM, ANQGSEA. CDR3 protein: CSVELNGRGTGELFF. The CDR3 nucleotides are TGCAGCGTTGAACTCAATGGACGGGGAACCGGGGAGCTGTTTTTT.

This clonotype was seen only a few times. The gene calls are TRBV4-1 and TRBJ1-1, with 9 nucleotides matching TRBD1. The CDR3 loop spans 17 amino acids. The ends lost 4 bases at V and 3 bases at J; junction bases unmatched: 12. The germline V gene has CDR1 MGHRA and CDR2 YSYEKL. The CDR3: CASSPLRDREGDTEAFF. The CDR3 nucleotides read TGCGCCAGCAGCCCCCTACGGGACAGGGAAGGGGACACTGAAGCTTTCTTT.

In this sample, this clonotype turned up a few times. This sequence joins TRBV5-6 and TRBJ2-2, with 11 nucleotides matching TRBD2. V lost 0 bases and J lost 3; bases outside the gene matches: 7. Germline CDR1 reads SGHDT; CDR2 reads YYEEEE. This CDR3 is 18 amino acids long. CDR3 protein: CASSLDLAGGRDTGELFF. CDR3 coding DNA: TGTGCCAGCAGCTTGGATTTAGCGGGAGGGAGAGACACCGGGGAGCTGTTTTTT.

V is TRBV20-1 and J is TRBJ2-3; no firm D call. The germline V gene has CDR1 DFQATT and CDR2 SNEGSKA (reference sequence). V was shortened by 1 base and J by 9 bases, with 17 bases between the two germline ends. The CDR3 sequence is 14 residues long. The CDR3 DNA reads TGCAGTGCTAGAGGGGTGGGTCGGCCGGTCACGCAGTATTTT. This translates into CSARGVGRPVTQYF.

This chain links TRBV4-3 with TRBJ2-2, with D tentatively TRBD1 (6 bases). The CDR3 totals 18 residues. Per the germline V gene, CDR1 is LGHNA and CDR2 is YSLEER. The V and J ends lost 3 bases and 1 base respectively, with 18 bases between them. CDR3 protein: CASSQRVGGRMNTGELFF. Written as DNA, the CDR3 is TGCGCCAGCAGCCAGCGCGTAGGGGGACGGATGAACACCGGGGAGCTGTTTTTT.

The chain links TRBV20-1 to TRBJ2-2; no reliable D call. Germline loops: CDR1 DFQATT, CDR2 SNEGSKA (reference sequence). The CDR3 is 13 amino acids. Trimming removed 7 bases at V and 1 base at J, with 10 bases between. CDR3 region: CSGEQQNTGELFF. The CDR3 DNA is TGCAGTGGAGAACAGCAGAACACCGGGGAGCTGTTTTTT.

Here the CDR3 DNA reads TGCAGTGCTAGAGACATAACCTCGGGACCGGCCTACGAGCAGTACTTC. Translation: CSARDITSGPAYEQYF. The chain uses TRBV20-1 and TRBJ2-7, with D tentatively TRBD1 or TRBD2 (5 bases each). Trimming removed 0 bases from V and 2 bases from J, with 17 bases in between. Germline assignment: CDR1 DFQATT and CDR2 SNEGSKA (reference sequence). The CDR3 runs 16 residues.

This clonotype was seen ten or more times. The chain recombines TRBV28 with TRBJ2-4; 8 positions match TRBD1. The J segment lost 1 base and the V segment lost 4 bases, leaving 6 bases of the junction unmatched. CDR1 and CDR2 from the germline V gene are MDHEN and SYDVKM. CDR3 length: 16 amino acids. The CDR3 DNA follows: TGTGCCAGCAGTTCCGGACAGGGACTGGCCAAAAACATTCAGTACTTC. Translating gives CASSSGQGLAKNIQYF.

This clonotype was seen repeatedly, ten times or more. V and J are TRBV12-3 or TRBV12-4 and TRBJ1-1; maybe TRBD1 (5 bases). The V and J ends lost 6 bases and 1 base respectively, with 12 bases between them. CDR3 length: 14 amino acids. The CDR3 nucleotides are TGTGCCAGCAGCTTCCGGAGGGGGAACACTGAAGCTTTCTTT. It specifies CASSFRRGNTEAFF.

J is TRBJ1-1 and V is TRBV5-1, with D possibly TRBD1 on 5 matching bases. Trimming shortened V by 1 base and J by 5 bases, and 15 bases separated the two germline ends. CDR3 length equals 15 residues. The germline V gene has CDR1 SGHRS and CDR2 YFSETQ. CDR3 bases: TGCGCCAGCAGCTTGAATCAGGGTCAGGGTACTGAAGCTTTCTTT. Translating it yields CASSLNQGQGTEAFF.

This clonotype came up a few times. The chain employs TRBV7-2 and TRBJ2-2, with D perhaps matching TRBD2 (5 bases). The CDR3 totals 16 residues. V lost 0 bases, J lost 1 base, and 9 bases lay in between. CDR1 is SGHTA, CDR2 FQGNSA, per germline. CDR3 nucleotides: TGTGCCAGCAGCTTAGCTCAGCGGAGGAACACCGGGGAGCTGTTTTTT. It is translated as CASSLAQRRNTGELFF. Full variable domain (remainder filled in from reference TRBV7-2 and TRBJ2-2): GAGVSQSPSNKVTEKGKDVELRCDPISGHTALYWYRQSLGQGLEFLIYFQGNSAPDKSGLPSDRFSAERTGGSVSTLTIQRTQQEDSAVYLCASSLAQRRNTGELFFGEGSRLTVL.

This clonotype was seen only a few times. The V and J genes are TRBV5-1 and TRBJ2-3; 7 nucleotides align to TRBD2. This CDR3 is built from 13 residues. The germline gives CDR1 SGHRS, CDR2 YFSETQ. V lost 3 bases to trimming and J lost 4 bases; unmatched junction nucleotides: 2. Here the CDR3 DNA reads TGCGCCAGCAGCTCCCTAGCGGCAGATACGCAGTATTTT. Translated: CASSSLAADTQYF.